This T cell receptor beta chain was recovered during a study of blood T cell repertoires in COVID-19. Study in general: Acute and convalescent COVID-19 specimens originated in the United States, Italy and Spain.

The CDR3 contains 15 residues. From germline, CDR1 is MDHEN and CDR2 SYDVKM. V lost 8 bases and J lost 4, with 20 bases in between. In the authors' methods: Quantification of nucleated cells was approximated via reference gene primer amplification. This table comes from immunoSEQ multiplex PCR, and its TCRdb copy is limited to in-frame clones, with some not included. V, J and clone size were drawn from that table, and D and trimming were deduced from the DNA. The sample yields 250,000 to 300,000 clones, 75% to 95% seen once. Participant ages covered about 18 to 89 years across 24 US areas. Cohort 3 recovery required two negative PCRs, clearance, or symptom resolution.

The clonotype comes from a woman in her 30s who had recovered from COVID-19. The rearrangement joins TRBV28 to TRBJ1-2; D not resolved. Sequencing input: PBMCs or T cells enriched from blood (not recorded which). CDR3 nucleotides: TGTGCCAGCGGTGAGGGCCATTTAGATCGCTATGGCTACACCTTC. Residues: CASGEGHLDRYGYTF.